What follows are 21 T cell receptor beta chains derived from one specimen sequenced in a study of blood T cell repertoires in COVID-19. Sequencing was performed with immunoSEQ multiplex PCR; in TCRdb, only in-frame clones are kept and a portion is missing. Of 390,000 or so clones in the sample, about 90% were seen once. Sequencing was done on a sample of peripheral blood. Receptor source: a woman younger than 45 with COVID-19, enrolled during active disease.

The rearrangement uses TRBV28 and TRBJ1-1, with 7 nucleotides matching TRBD1. CDR3 size: 15 residues. The J segment lost 5 bases and the V segment lost 5 bases, leaving 11 bases of the junction unmatched. Looked up from germline, CDR1 is MDHEN and CDR2 is SYDVKM. The CDR3 DNA follows: TGTGCCAGCAGTCCCAGGGGGGTAGGAAGAACTGAAGCTTTCTTT. Translation: CASSPRGVGRTEAFF.

The CDR3 sequence is CASRPPGLAYTGELFF. CDR3 nucleotides: TGTGCCAGCAGACCACCGGGACTAGCGTACACCGGGGAGCTGTTTTTT. The V and J genes are TRBV28 and TRBJ2-2; 10 nucleotides line up with TRBD2. CDR1 and CDR2 from the germline V gene are MDHEN and SYDVKM. The CDR3 is 16 amino acids. V lost 6 bases and J lost 3; bases outside the gene matches: 7.

A single count supports this clone. The chain is built from TRBV19 and TRBJ2-1; 11 nucleotides line up with TRBD2. V lost 0 bases and J lost 4; bases outside the gene matches: 5. The V gene's germline CDR1 is LNHDA and CDR2 SQIVND (reference sequence). The CDR3 consists of 17 residues. CDR3 nucleotides: TGTGCCAGTAGTATAGACTCGGGACTAGCGGTATACAATGAGCAGTTCTTC. Protein: CASSIDSGLAVYNEQFF.

This chain uses TRBV27 with TRBJ2-5, with 9 nucleotides matching TRBD2. V trimming: 0 bases; J trimming: 1 base; junction bases outside the gene matches: 6. CDR3 size: 17 residues. Germline CDR1 MNHEY, CDR2 SMNVEV (reference sequence). CDR3 coding DNA: TGTGCCAGCAGTTTATCGCCTAGCGGGGCTACCCAAGAGACCCAGTACTTC. Amino acids: CASSLSPSGATQETQYF.

J is TRBJ2-7 and V is TRBV7-2, with 8 positions matching TRBD2. Unmatched junction bases numbered 5, after V lost 1 base and J lost 3 bases. The CDR3 has 15 residues. Germline V gives CDR1 SGHTA, CDR2 FQGNSA. CDR3: CASSLEPSGYYEQYF. In nucleotides, the CDR3 is TGTGCCAGCAGCTTAGAGCCTAGCGGGTACTACGAGCAGTACTTC.

The V gene is TRBV6-5, the J gene TRBJ1-5; 7 nucleotides agree with TRBD1. V dropped 5 bases and J dropped 1; count of bases not matched to a gene: 2. Per the germline V gene, CDR1 is MNHEY and CDR2 is SVGAGI. This CDR3 is built from 14 residues. CDR3 protein: CASSPTGSNQPQHF. The CDR3 coding sequence is TGTGCCAGCAGTCCGACAGGGAGCAATCAGCCCCAGCATTTT.

This rearrangement joins TRBV13 to TRBJ2-5; possible D gene TRBD2, 7 bases. Trimming stripped 5 bases from V and 5 bases from J, with 9 bases between. There are 12 residues in the CDR3. The germline gives CDR1 PRHDT, CDR2 FYEKMQ (reference sequence). Here the CDR3 reads CASSPGGETQYF. The CDR3 region has the DNA TGTGCCAGCAGCCCGGGGGGCGAGACCCAGTACTTC.

The rearrangement uses TRBV6-5 and TRBJ2-7; D possibly corresponds to TRBD2 (6 bases). This CDR3 spans 15 amino acids. Per the germline V gene, CDR1 is MNHEY and CDR2 is SVGAGI. Deletions cut 2 bases from V and 2 bases from J, with 13 bases between. CDR3 sequence reads: CASSYGGLLTYEQYF. The CDR3 nucleotides are TGTGCCAGCAGTTACGGGGGACTGTTAACCTACGAGCAGTACTTC.

This clone was counted only a few times. V usage is TRBV30 and J usage is TRBJ1-2, with TRBD1 matching 7 bases. From germline, CDR1 is GTSNPN and CDR2 SVGIG (reference sequence). This CDR3 spans 14 amino acids. Unmatched junction bases numbered 8, after V lost 4 bases and J lost 3 bases. The CDR3 loop is CAWNRQGGYYGYTF. For the CDR3, the DNA is TGTGCCTGGAACCGACAGGGCGGTTACTATGGCTACACCTTC.

The rearrangement uses TRBV13 and TRBJ2-1, with TRBD2 matching over 13 bases. After removal of 6 bases from V and 7 bases from J, the junction contained 9 bases not matched to a gene. The CDR3 covers 16 residues. Germline V CDR1 and CDR2: PRHDT, FYEKMQ (reference sequence). The CDR3 sequence is CASRRAGTSGTNEQFF. In DNA form, the CDR3 reads TGTGCCAGCAGACGCGCCGGGACTAGCGGGACTAATGAGCAGTTCTTC.

This rearrangement joins TRBV6-5 to TRBJ1-6; 9 bases agree with TRBD1. The CDR3 covers 15 residues. Germline-derived CDR1 and CDR2 are MNHEY and SVGAGI. V shed 8 bases and J 8 bases; nucleotides not matched to a gene: 10. CDR3 sequence reads: CASGNRDRVDSPLHF. DNA of the CDR3: TGTGCCAGCGGGAACCGGGACAGGGTTGATTCACCCCTCCACTTT.

The chain joins TRBV10-1 to TRBJ2-3, with D possibly matching TRBD2 (6 bases). Looked up from germline, CDR1 is WNHNN and CDR2 is SYGVQD (reference sequence). The V gene lost 2 bases and the J gene lost 1 base, with 10 bases spanning the gap. This CDR3 is 15 amino acids long. The CDR3: CASSETGVRTDTQYF. In DNA form, the CDR3 reads TGCGCCAGCAGTGAGACGGGGGTCCGCACAGATACGCAGTATTTT.

The rearrangement joins TRBV5-1 to TRBJ1-2; 9 bases align to TRBD1. There are 15 residues in the CDR3. Germline V gene data show CDR1 as SGHRS and CDR2 as YFSETQ. V was pared by 0 bases and J by 7 bases, with 7 bases of the junction left unmatched. Here the CDR3 reads CASSLASQGALGYTF. In DNA, the CDR3 is TGCGCCAGCAGCTTGGCCTCACAGGGGGCGCTTGGCTACACCTTC.

The chain links TRBV7-3 to TRBJ2-5, with 8 nucleotides matching TRBD1. Germline trimming cut 0 bases from V and 6 bases from J; bases unmatched to any gene: 9. In germline, CDR1 is SGHTA, CDR2 FQGTGA. The CDR3 has 16 amino acids. The CDR3 DNA reads as TGTGCCAGCAGCTTAACGGGGACAGGTCCTCAACAGACCCAGTACTTC. Residues: CASSLTGTGPQQTQYF.

V usage is TRBV7-9 and J usage is TRBJ2-1, with 9 bases that match TRBD1. CDR1 and CDR2 from the germline V gene are SEHNR and FQNEAQ (reference sequence). CDR3 length: 15 amino acids. V trimming: 5 bases; J trimming: 5 bases; junction bases outside the gene matches: 7. The CDR3 loop reads CASSKGQGLNNEQFF. CDR3 bases: TGTGCCAGCAGCAAGGGACAGGGTTTGAACAATGAGCAGTTCTTC.

The gene calls are TRBV19 and TRBJ2-1, with D possibly matching TRBD2 (7 bases). CDR1 is LNHDA, CDR2 SQIVND, per germline (reference sequence). The ends were cut back, 5 bases at V and 9 bases at J, with 14 bases in the middle. The CDR3 runs to 13 residues. The CDR3: CASSPKGGSEQFF. CDR3 nucleotides: TGTGCCAGTAGTCCCAAGGGGGGGTCTGAGCAGTTCTTC.

The J gene is TRBJ2-1, the V gene TRBV27; 9 bases agree with TRBD1. Germline V gene lookup returns CDR1 MNHEY and CDR2 SMNVEV (reference sequence). V dropped 3 bases and J dropped 7; count of bases not matched to a gene: 19. The CDR3 length is 19 residues. As DNA, the CDR3 is TGTGCCAGCAGTTTCTCTCCGGGACAGGGACTTCGTTATGGAAATGAGCAGTTCTTC. It translates to CASSFSPGQGLRYGNEQFF.

This chain connects TRBV7-3 to TRBJ1-2; 7 nucleotides line up with TRBD1. The ends lost 0 bases at V and 6 bases at J; junction bases unmatched: 1. Germline-derived CDR1 and CDR2 are SGHTA and FQGTGA. The CDR3 runs 13 residues. CDR3 DNA sequence: TGTGCCAGCAGCTTAACACAGGGGAATGGCTACACCTTC. Its protein product is CASSLTQGNGYTF.

The sample holds a few counts of this clone. The rearrangement links TRBV4-2 to TRBJ2-7; no clear D gene. V lost 1 base and J lost 6, with 7 bases in between. Germline CDR1 and CDR2: LGHNA and YNFKEQ. There are 12 residues in the CDR3. Here the CDR3 DNA reads TGTGCCAGCAGCCAAGCCTCCCGCGAGCAGTACTTC. This encodes CASSQASREQYF.

This chain connects TRBV7-2 to TRBJ2-5; maybe TRBD1 (6 bases). Germline CDR1 reads SGHTA; CDR2 reads FQGNSA. The V gene lost 5 bases and the J gene lost 5 bases, with 18 bases spanning the gap. This CDR3 is built from 15 residues. CDR3 bases: TGTGCCAGCAGCCCCTGGACAGCGGTGGGGGAGACCCAGTACTTC. Protein product: CASSPWTAVGETQYF.

The chain has TRBV7-6 and TRBJ2-7, with D possibly being TRBD1 (5 bases). Germline loops: CDR1 SGHVS, CDR2 FNYEAQ. Trimming stripped 2 bases from V and 4 bases from J, with 15 bases between. The CDR3 covers 15 residues. The CDR3 DNA reads TGTGCCAGCAGCTTACGAATTGACAGTCTATACGAGCAGTACTTC. It yields the protein CASSLRIDSLYEQYF.